The present T cell receptor beta chain was sequenced within a study of T cell responses to AZD1222 COVID-19 vaccine. General observations from the study: Vaccine-related CD4 TCRs covered spike, predominating at 160-218 and 743-854. Clonal diversity was possibly underestimated, and white British individuals and females predominated among donors. Close to half of all spike-specific TCRs reportedly target regions of the variants that are unmutated.

Clones were sequenced by immunoSEQ multiplex PCR, and TCRdb holds only the in-frame ones, with some missing. In the table there are 100,000 or so clones, around 84% of which are singletons. Some second doses came at about 4 weeks and others at about 12 weeks; these were pooled. On this clone: Its antigen remains unknown.

Source: peripheral blood, taken 28 days after the second AZD1222 dose. The TCR was taken from an adult who received the AZD1222 COVID-19 vaccine.

The CDR3 loop reads CASSHGHEQFF. CDR3 coding DNA: TGTGCCAGTAGCCATGGTCATGAGCAGTTCTTC. The V gene is TRBV19, the J gene TRBJ2-1; D not resolved. V lost 6 bases to trimming and J lost 8 bases, with 8 bases between them. Germline V gene data show CDR1 as LNHDA and CDR2 as SQIVND (reference sequence). This CDR3 is built from 11 residues. Full variable domain (outside the CDR3, taken from reference TRBV19 and TRBJ2-1): DGGITQSPKYLFRKEGQNVTLSCEQNLNHDAMYWYRQDPGQGLRLIYYSQIVNDFQKGDIAEGYSVSREKKESFPLTVTSAQKNPTAFYLCASSHGHEQFFGPGTRLTVL.